The sequence of this T cell receptor beta chain was determined in a study of immune evolution from preneoplasia to lung adenocarcinoma. This CDR3 has 15 amino acids. The V and J ends lost 4 bases and 0 bases respectively, with 13 bases between them. The germline CDR1 and CDR2 sequences are LGHNA and YNFKEQ. Some clones are missing from TCRdb's copy, which holds only in-frame ones; the method was immunoSEQ multiplex PCR. This table holds approximately 9,700 clones, around 78% found once. The receptor was isolated from a person aged 70 to 80 with lung adenocarcinoma. Sequencing was performed on FFPE minimally invasive lung adenocarcinoma tissue. V usage is TRBV4-2 and J usage is TRBJ2-7, with D possibly called TRBD1 or TRBD2 (5 bases each). The CDR3: CASSPHRGSSYEQYF. The CDR3 DNA is TGTGCCAGCAGCCCCCACCGGGGCAGCTCCTACGAGCAGTACTTC.